This T cell receptor beta chain is drawn from a study of CD8 T cells in ankylosing spondylitis. By quantitative 5'-RACE with molecular barcodes, the TCR beta libraries were made. Using its own MiXCR run on the 5' RACE reads, TCRdb lists one record per CDR3 protein. The table has fewer than 500,000 distinct CDR3 sequences, around 20% seen once; the top ten hold around 17%. The CDR3 sequence is 13 residues long. Trimming cost V 7 bases and J 2 bases; bases outside gene matches: 5. CDR1 is SQVTM and CDR2 is ANQGSEA in the germline V gene. Study-level results: Relatively scarce in peripheral blood, disease-linked clones were CD8+. Fewer than ten highly homologous variants made up a TCR beta motif, and this motif appeared characteristic of ankylosing spondylitis blood.

On this clonotype: Its antigen is not known.

The chain combines TRBV29-1 with TRBJ2-4; 7 bases are a match to TRBD1. The sequenced sample was blood, either unsorted or a sorted T cell fraction (not recorded which). The TCR comes from a male donor with ankylosing spondylitis. As DNA, the CDR3 is TGCAGCGCAGGGGGTCCTACCAAAAACATTCAGTACTTC. Translated: CSAGGPTKNIQYF.